The 19 T cell receptor beta chains presented below share a single source sample, sequenced in a study of blood T cell repertoires in COVID-19. TCRdb's table, derived via immunoSEQ multiplex PCR, lists solely in-frame clones and lacks some. Found here are approximately 41,000 clones, roughly 91% of them singletons; the top ten hold about 5.3%. The sample taken for sequencing was peripheral blood. Receptors were obtained from a human donor in a cohort sampled during active COVID-19.

The chain uses TRBV7-9 and TRBJ2-2; tentatively, D is TRBD2 (5 bases). Germline CDR1 reads SEHNR; CDR2 reads FQNEAQ (reference sequence). The V gene lost 1 base and the J gene lost 1 base, with 7 bases spanning the gap. This CDR3 contains 15 residues. The CDR3 region has the DNA TGTGCCAGCAGCTTAGGCGGAGGGAACACCGGGGAGCTGTTTTTT. Residues: CASSLGGGNTGELFF.

V gene TRBV6-5 combines with J gene TRBJ1-1; D perhaps matches TRBD1 (5 bases). Germline CDR1 is MNHEY and CDR2 is SVGAGI. CDR3 length: 12 residues. V was pared by 8 bases and J by 5 bases, with 12 bases between. The CDR3 loop is CASGGGRTEAFF. The CDR3 DNA reads as TGTGCCAGCGGGGGAGGGCGGACTGAAGCTTTCTTT.

The chain uses TRBV14 and TRBJ1-1, with 8 bases that match TRBD1. Germline CDR1 reads SGHDN; CDR2 reads FVKESK. The CDR3 has 16 amino acids. V trimming: 1 base; J trimming: 1 base; junction bases outside the gene matches: 5. The CDR3 region has the DNA TGTGCCAGCAGCCAAGGGTTAGGGACAGGGAACACTGAAGCTTTCTTT. Encoded protein: CASSQGLGTGNTEAFF. Variable domain in full (rest from reference TRBV14 and TRBJ1-1): EAGVTQFPSHSVIEKGQTVTLRCDPISGHDNLYWYRRVMGKEIKFLLHFVKESKQDESGMPNNRFLAERTGGTYSTLKVQPAELEDSGVYFCASSQGLGTGNTEAFFGQGTRLTVV.

The chain is built from TRBV5-8 and TRBJ2-5, with 12 bases lining up with TRBD2. Germline loops: CDR1 SGHTS, CDR2 YDEGEE. The CDR3 is made up of 18 amino acids. The V segment lost 0 bases and the J segment 4 bases; nucleotides outside the gene matches: 10. As DNA, the CDR3 is TGTGCCAGCAGCTTGGGGCTAGGACTAGCGGGACAGCGAGAGACCCAGTACTTC. It encodes CASSLGLGLAGQRETQYF.

The V and J genes are TRBV7-3 and TRBJ1-6; D gene ambiguous. Trimming took off 1 base at V and 7 bases at J, with 8 bases between the two ends. This CDR3 is 14 amino acids long. Germline CDR1 is SGHTA and CDR2 is FQGTGA. The CDR3: CASSLNAGNSPLHF. The DNA for the CDR3 is TGTGCCAGCAGCTTAAATGCAGGCAATTCACCCCTCCACTTT.

The V gene is TRBV9, the J gene TRBJ2-3; 9 bases fit TRBD2. The CDR3 is 16 residues long. Germline values: CDR1 SGDLS, CDR2 YYNGEE. V shed 0 bases, J shed 3 bases, and the junction held 5 bases outside the gene matches. The CDR3 sequence: CASSVGASGNTDTQYF. The CDR3 coding sequence is TGTGCCAGCAGCGTAGGGGCTAGCGGGAATACAGATACGCAGTATTTT.

This chain links TRBV19 with TRBJ1-3, with D hard to call. CDR3 length: 15 residues. The V end lost 5 bases, the J end lost 2 bases, and 13 bases lay between the germline ends. The germline V gene encodes CDR1 LNHDA and CDR2 SQIVND (reference sequence). CDR3 coding DNA: TGTGCCAGTAGTGCAGGAATTGCACCTGGAAACACCATATATTTT. This encodes CASSAGIAPGNTIYF.

This chain connects TRBV6-6 to TRBJ1-5, with D perhaps TRBD1 (5 bases). Germline-derived CDR1 and CDR2 are MNHNY and SVGAGI (reference sequence). Trimming removed 2 bases at V and 3 bases at J, with 8 bases between. The CDR3 loop spans 14 amino acids. CDR3: CASSYGADNQPQHF. The CDR3 DNA reads TGTGCCAGCAGTTACGGGGCGGACAATCAGCCCCAGCATTTT.

The chain joins TRBV9 to TRBJ1-1, with 7 bases matching TRBD1. Unmatched junction bases numbered 7, after V lost 4 bases and J lost 4 bases. The CDR3 sequence is 14 residues long. CDR1 SGDLS and CDR2 YYNGEE come from the germline V gene. The CDR3 spells CASSPGHRGTEAFF. For the CDR3, the DNA is TGTGCCAGCAGCCCGGGACACAGGGGCACTGAAGCTTTCTTT.

A few counts support this clone. J is TRBJ1-3 and V is TRBV28; D is ambiguous. The V gene's germline CDR1 is MDHEN and CDR2 SYDVKM. The CDR3 sequence is 13 residues long. Trimming removed 5 bases at V and 3 bases at J, with 8 bases between. CDR3 in amino acids: CASSAYGGNTIYF. For the CDR3, the DNA is TGTGCCAGCAGTGCCTACGGTGGAAACACCATATATTTT.

This clone was found once. The chain is built from TRBV11-3 and TRBJ1-1; D unresolved. V shed 2 bases and J shed 1 base, with 8 bases lying between them. The CDR3 runs to 14 residues. Germline CDR1 and CDR2: SGHNT and YENEEA. The CDR3 DNA follows: TGTGCCAGCAGCTTAAGCCGGGGGAACACTGAAGCTTTCTTT. Amino acid sequence: CASSLSRGNTEAFF.

The rearrangement joins TRBV6-5 to TRBJ1-2, with D possibly matching TRBD1 (6 bases). The CDR3 is 13 amino acids. Trimming removed 8 bases from V and 5 bases from J, with 15 bases in between. The germline CDR1 and CDR2 sequences are MNHEY and SVGAGI. For the CDR3, the DNA is TGTGCCAGCTCCAGGGGCGCACCTTATGGCTACACCTTC. It codes for CASSRGAPYGYTF.

This clone was detected only once. V is TRBV28 and J is TRBJ2-1; maybe TRBD2 (6 bases). V lost 1 base and J lost 6, with 10 bases in between. Germline-derived CDR1 and CDR2 are MDHEN and SYDVKM. There are 14 residues in the CDR3. In nucleotides, the CDR3 is TGTGCCAGCAGTTTATTGCCTAGCGCCAATGAGCAGTTCTTC. The encoded protein is CASSLLPSANEQFF. The full variable domain, rest sourced from reference TRBV28 and TRBJ2-1, is DVKVTQSSRYLVKRTGEKVFLECVQDMDHENMFWYRQDPGLGLRLIYFSYDVKMKEKGDIPEGYSVSREKKERFSLILESASTNQTSMYLCASSLLPSANEQFFGPGTRLTVL.

The rearrangement uses TRBV30 and TRBJ1-1; 7 bases line up with TRBD1. With V trimmed by 1 base and J by 4 bases, 3 bases remained unmatched. The germline V gene encodes CDR1 GTSNPN and CDR2 SVGIG (reference sequence). The CDR3 loop spans 13 amino acids. The chain's CDR3 is CAWSGQGGTEAFF. CDR3 DNA: TGTGCCTGGAGTGGACAGGGAGGCACTGAAGCTTTCTTT. Full variable domain (outside the CDR3, taken from reference TRBV30 and TRBJ1-1): SQTIHQWPATLVQPVGSPLSLECTVEGTSNPNLYWYRQAAGRGLQLLFYSVGIGQISSEVPQNLSASRPQDRQFILSSKKLLLSDSGFYLCAWSGQGGTEAFFGQGTRLTVV.

The CDR3 spells CASSDRGGGNTIYF. Written as DNA, the CDR3 is TGTGCCAGCAGTGACCGCGGCGGGGGAAACACCATATATTTT. The chain uses TRBV6-4 and TRBJ1-3; the D is unclear. Germline values: CDR1 MRHNA, CDR2 SNTAGT. Trimming shortened V by 2 bases and J by 4 bases, and 9 bases separated the two germline ends. The length of the CDR3 is 14 residues.

The gene calls are TRBV6-6 and TRBJ2-7; TRBD2 might be the D (6 bases). Germline loops: CDR1 MNHNY, CDR2 SVGAGI (reference sequence). Deletions cut 6 bases from V and 5 bases from J, with 14 bases between. This CDR3 has 13 amino acids. CDR3 loop: CASSQTAGNEQYF. The CDR3 region has the DNA TGTGCCAGCAGCCAAACCGCGGGGAACGAGCAGTACTTC.

Only one count was recorded for this clone. The chain employs TRBV3-1 (or the pseudogene TRBV3-2) and TRBJ1-1, with D unclear. V was shortened by 1 base and J by 0 bases, with 3 bases between the two germline ends. The CDR3 covers 13 residues. Germline CDR1 and CDR2: LGHDT and YNNKEL (reference sequence). CDR3 nucleotides: TGTGCCAGCAGCCAAGTCATGAACACTGAAGCTTTCTTT. It encodes CASSQVMNTEAFF.

V is TRBV28 and J is TRBJ2-6, with 8 bases matching TRBD1. V was pared by 4 bases and J by 1 base, with 0 bases of the junction left unmatched. Germline V gene data show CDR1 as MDHEN and CDR2 as SYDVKM. The CDR3 has 15 residues. The CDR3, as DNA: TGTGCCAGCAGTTGGGACAGGTCTGGGGCCAACGTCCTGACTTTC. This translates into CASSWDRSGANVLTF.

This chain uses TRBV6-1 with TRBJ1-2, with 9 bases lining up with TRBD1. The CDR3 is made up of 15 amino acids. CDR1 is MNHNS, CDR2 SASEGT, per germline. Germline trimming cut 2 bases from V and 7 bases from J; bases unmatched to any gene: 8. CDR3 loop: CASSELSGQGRGYTF. As DNA, the CDR3 is TGTGCCAGCAGTGAATTGTCGGGACAGGGTCGTGGCTACACCTTC.